The clone carrying this T cell receptor beta chain occurred many times. The patients chosen for sequencing had shown expansion of CD8+CD57+ cells (detected by flow cytometry). This entry is derived from a study of CD8+CD57+ T cells in acquired aplastic anemia. Genomic DNA acted as the template from which TCR beta VDJ combination and CDR3 sequence profiling were carried out. TCRdb called the reads again in MiXCR, with one record for every CDR3 protein. Here the sample spans around 500,000 distinct CDR3 sequences, about a third being singletons. Trimming cost V 7 bases and J 8 bases, with 14 bases left between them. The CDR3 loop spans 13 amino acids. The V gene's germline CDR1 is LNHDA and CDR2 SQIVND (reference sequence).

This TCR was sampled from a human donor with aplastic anemia. The sample consisted of sorted CD4+, CD8+, or CD8+CD57+ T cells (not recorded which) from PBMCs. The V gene is TRBV19, the J gene TRBJ1-4; D is uncertain. CDR3 residues: CASNDAGLEKLFF. As DNA, the CDR3 is TGTGCCAGTAATGACGCAGGCCTGGAAAAACTGTTTTTT.